Each of the 11 T cell receptor beta chains below was sequenced from the same sample in a study of read filtering for tumor transcriptome and immune sequencing. This library used about 400 ng RNA and molecular barcoded adaptors spanning alpha/delta and beta/gamma chains. Via MiXCR, TCRdb re-called the reads, giving one row per CDR3 protein. The repertoire holds over 45,000 distinct CDR3 sequences, with 20% as singletons. Sample: a population of CD138-negative cells sorted from bone marrow. The receptors were sampled from a donor at least 40 years old with multiple myeloma.

The table lists this clonotype with many counts. The chain carries TRBV12-3 or TRBV12-4 and TRBJ1-1; D is unresolved. V was trimmed by 3 bases and J by 7 bases, leaving 9 bases between them. CDR3 length equals 12 residues. The CDR3 DNA follows: TGTGCCAGCAGTTTCCGGGATTTTGAAGCTTTCTTT. This encodes CASSFRDFEAFF.

At least ten counts were recorded for this clonotype. The rearrangement joins TRBV12-3 or TRBV12-4 to TRBJ1-1, with D uncertain. CDR3 size: 12 residues. V lost 10 bases and J lost 4, with 13 bases in between. The CDR3 here is CATQSRPTEAFF. In DNA, the CDR3 is TGTGCCACACAATCGAGGCCCACTGAAGCTTTCTTT.

This clonotype was counted many times. The chain combines TRBV20-1 with TRBJ2-3; 7 positions agree with TRBD1. Per germline, CDR1 DFQATT and CDR2 SNEGSKA (reference sequence). Trimming cost V 0 bases and J 7 bases; bases outside gene matches: 16. CDR3 length equals 17 residues. The CDR3 reads CSARDTGRTGARNTQYF. The CDR3 DNA is TGCAGTGCTAGAGACACAGGAAGGACAGGCGCAAGGAATACGCAGTATTTT.

This chain links TRBV3-1 with TRBJ1-1; no clear D. The V and J ends lost 5 bases and 1 base respectively, with 11 bases between them. CDR1 and CDR2 from the germline V gene are LGHDT and YNNKEL (reference sequence). CDR3 length: 14 amino acids. The CDR3 sequence: CASSSALGNTEAFF. As DNA, the CDR3 is TGTGCCAGCAGCTCCGCCCTGGGGAACACTGAAGCTTTCTTT.

This clonotype was recorded at least ten times. The V call is TRBV6-1, the J call TRBJ2-2; 14 bases map to TRBD2. The CDR3 is made up of 16 amino acids. Germline-derived CDR1 and CDR2 are MNHNS and SASEGT. With 8 bases clipped from V and 6 bases from J, the junction kept 8 bases outside the gene matches. The CDR3 loop is CASPPGLAGESGELFF. The CDR3 bases are TGTGCCAGCCCACCGGGACTAGCGGGAGAATCCGGGGAGCTGTTTTTT.

This clonotype was seen repeatedly, ten times or more. This chain uses TRBV28 with TRBJ1-5; tentatively, D is TRBD1 (6 bases). Trimming took off 11 bases at V and 5 bases at J, with 19 bases between the two ends. This CDR3 is 14 amino acids long. CDR1 is MDHEN, CDR2 SYDVKM, per germline. The CDR3 DNA reads TGTGCCGCGCGTCCGGGGGCGTTCGATCAGCCCCAGCATTTT. Its translation is CAARPGAFDQPQHF.

The chain is built from TRBV4-1 and TRBJ2-5; D is ambiguous. Germline CDR1 and CDR2: MGHRA and YSYEKL. Trimming took 1 base from V and 2 from J, leaving 11 bases between them. This CDR3 is 15 amino acids long. This CDR3 is CASSQVSRGQETQYF. The CDR3, as DNA: TGCGCCAGCAGCCAAGTTTCCAGAGGACAAGAGACCCAGTACTTC.

The chain recombines TRBV4-1 with TRBJ2-7; TRBD2 aligns across 15 bases. The germline V gene encodes CDR1 MGHRA and CDR2 YSYEKL. Trimming took 0 bases from V and 3 from J; bases not matched to a gene: 15. The CDR3 contains 21 residues. CDR3 sequence reads: CASSQELRSRGLAGGNYEQYF. CDR3 coding DNA: TGCGCCAGCAGCCAAGAGCTACGGAGCAGAGGACTAGCGGGAGGGAACTACGAGCAGTACTTC.

In its sample, this clonotype was seen many times. The CDR3: CSVAQGRGYTF. In DNA, the CDR3 is TGCAGTGTCGCCCAGGGGAGGGGCTACACCTTC. The chain combines TRBV20-1 with TRBJ1-2; TRBD1 is a possible D gene (6 bases). Per the germline V gene, CDR1 is DFQATT and CDR2 is SNEGSKA (reference sequence). The ends were cut back, 7 bases at V and 8 bases at J, with 14 bases in the middle. CDR3 length: 11 amino acids.

At least ten counts were recorded for this clonotype. Written as DNA, the CDR3 is TGCAGTGCTAGAGACCGATATGGACTAGCGGGAGCGGGGGGTGAGCAGTTCTTC. Encoded protein: CSARDRYGLAGAGGEQFF. V is TRBV20-1 and J is TRBJ2-1, with 13 bases that match TRBD2. Germline assignment: CDR1 DFQATT and CDR2 SNEGSKA (reference sequence). CDR3 size: 18 residues. V gave up 0 bases and J gave up 9 bases; unmatched junction bases: 14.

In this sample, this clonotype turned up many times. The V call is TRBV5-1, the J call TRBJ1-5, with 7 bases matching TRBD1. The CDR3 consists of 14 residues. Trimming cost V 3 bases and J 5 bases; bases outside gene matches: 5. CDR1 is SGHRS, CDR2 YFSETQ, per germline. CDR3 sequence reads: CASSSGQTDQPQHF. The CDR3 nucleotides are TGCGCCAGCAGCTCGGGACAGACTGATCAGCCCCAGCATTTT.